The T cell receptor beta chain under discussion was sequenced for a study of OX40 agonist ivuxolimab in advanced cancers. Regarding the study as a whole: On average, CD8+ T cells showed a greater number of expanded clones than CD4+.

TCRdb keeps only in-frame clones here, not all; method: immunoSEQ multiplex PCR. Of approximately 38,000 clones listed, about 87% are singletons. Points on this clone: Its target is not known.

V lost 7 bases to trimming and J lost 5 bases; unmatched junction nucleotides: 7. This CDR3 comprises 15 residues. Germline CDR1 and CDR2: MNHEY and SVGAGI. The specimen comprised CD4+ or CD8+ T cells sorted from blood, sampled in a trial of the OX40 agonist ivuxolimab. The receptor comes from an adult with an advanced solid tumor such as melanoma, head and neck, liver or kidney cancer. V gene TRBV6-5 combines with J gene TRBJ1-6; TRBD1 aligns across 8 bases. CDR3 bases: TGTGCCAGCACCATGGGACAGGTCAATAATTCACCCCTCCACTTT. Its protein is CASTMGQVNNSPLHF.